This T cell receptor (beta chain) is from a study of blood T cell repertoires in COVID-19. As for the study in general: There were acute and convalescent COVID-19 samples, and they came from the United States, Italy and Spain. Sources were T cells, B-cell-depleted T cells, or PBMCs; the material itself was cDNA or gDNA.

TCRdb's table, derived via immunoSEQ multiplex PCR, lists solely in-frame clones and lacks some. Here the sample spans around 150,000 clones, roughly 91% being singletons. Looked up from germline, CDR1 is SGHNT and CDR2 is YYREEE (reference sequence). The CDR3 runs to 14 residues. Trimming at V came to 3 bases and at J to 6 bases, leaving 2 bases not matched to a gene. The TCR was taken from a woman between 45 and 60 years old with acute or convalescent COVID-19. Sequencing was performed on peripheral blood. The chain has TRBV5-4 and TRBJ1-6, with TRBD1 matching 8 bases. The CDR3 DNA reads as TGTGCCAGCAGCTCGACAGGGGTTAATTCACCCCTCCACTTT. Protein: CASSSTGVNSPLHF.